Described below is a single T cell receptor beta chain sequence and its context. No antigen is known for it. The authors ran a second PCR of about 7 to 11 cycles using a sample-barcoded 5' primer and a J-beta primer mix. CDR3-containing paired-end reads numbered at least 2.5 million in each sample. Using its own MiXCR run on the 5' RACE reads, TCRdb lists one record per CDR3 protein. The profile shows 540,000 or so distinct CDR3 sequences, 25% to 30% of them singletons. The data are from a study of blood T cells in healthy people across ages. Regarding the study as a whole: Fewer expanded clones and more diversity marked long-lived versus aged donors.

V lost 3 bases and J 5 bases, leaving 8 bases between the germline ends. This CDR3 is 13 amino acids long. Sample: blood. The clonotype comes from a woman between 70 and 85 years old in good health. The chain couples TRBV12-3 or TRBV12-4 to TRBJ2-1, with D perhaps TRBD2 (5 bases). The CDR3 bases are TGTGCCAGCAGTTTGGATAGCGACAATGAGCAGTTCTTC. Translated: CASSLDSDNEQFF.